This TCR beta chain was observed in a study of blood T cell repertoires in COVID-19. Sequencing used immunoSEQ multiplex PCR; TCRdb keeps in-frame clones, though not all of them. The sample has about 180,000 clones; roughly three quarters are singletons. V shed 5 bases and J shed 4 bases, with 12 bases lying between them. The CDR3 runs to 14 residues. CDR1 MNHEY and CDR2 SVGEGT come from the germline V gene. This clonotype originated in a man in his sixties who had been exposed to COVID-19. The genes are TRBV6-2 or TRBV6-3 and TRBJ1-3, with D perhaps TRBD1 (5 bases). Input material: PBMCs or T cells enriched from blood (not recorded which). Here the CDR3 DNA reads TGTGCCAGCAGTCCCGGGACTCCCGGAAACACCATATATTTT. Translating it yields CASSPGTPGNTIYF.